A selection of T cell receptor beta chains follows, all from one sample in a study of cytomegalovirus exposure and HLA in healthy donors. TCRdb's copy holds only in-frame clones and misses some; the assay was immunoSEQ multiplex PCR. The table shows approximately 270,000 clones, with roughly 87% occurring only once. Sequenced input: PBMCs. The receptors derive from a man younger than 35 in good health and CMV-seropositive. Both conserved end residues are part of each CDR3. Fields, in order: clone size, D gene, V gene, J gene, CDR3 protein, CDR3 DNA. The D gene is left open where the match is weak. The listing skips clone size in some rows; elsewhere it reads once, few, many or a size class.

once	-	TRBV15	TRBJ2-2	CATSRLETKNTGELFF	TGTGCCACCAGCAGGCTCGAGACTAAGAACACCGGGGAGCTGTTTTTT
-	-	TRBV20-1	TRBJ1-1	CSAGQNTEAFF	TGCAGCGCCGGACAGAACACTGAAGCTTTCTTT
-	-	TRBV7-6	TRBJ2-7	CASSPRETYEQYF	TGTGCCAGCAGCCCTCGGGAGACCTACGAGCAGTACTTC
-	TRBD2	TRBV2	TRBJ2-3	CASSRTSGTPGDTQYF	TGTGCCAGCAGTCGGACTAGCGGGACACCTGGAGATACGCAGTATTTT
once	TRBD2	TRBV19	TRBJ2-5	CASRSPPGRGSQETQYF	TGTGCCAGTAGATCGCCCCCGGGTCGCGGGAGTCAGGAGACCCAGTACTTC
-	-	TRBV7-2	TRBJ1-4	CASSLVRGASEKLFF	TGTGCCAGCAGCTTGGTGCGGGGCGCCAGTGAAAAACTGTTTTTT
-	TRBD2	TRBV5-1	TRBJ2-2	CASSSGDTGELFF	TGCGCCAGCAGCAGCGGGGACACCGGGGAGCTGTTTTTT
-	-	TRBV7-3	TRBJ2-7	CASSLRSRDDYEQYF	TGTGCCAGCAGCTTAAGATCGCGGGATGACTACGAGCAGTACTTC
-	TRBD1	TRBV10-3	TRBJ2-7	CAISGQGGNEQYF	TGTGCCATCAGTGGACAGGGGGGGAACGAGCAGTACTTC
few	-	TRBV19	TRBJ1-2	CASKEGNYGYTF	TGTGCCAGTAAAGAGGGGAACTATGGCTACACCTTC
once	-	TRBV7-9	TRBJ2-3	CASSNLALSNTDTQYF	TGTGCCAGCAGCAATCTTGCTTTGAGCAACACAGATACGCAGTATTTT
-	TRBD1	TRBV5-6	TRBJ2-5	CASSLAVAGGGETQYF	TGTGCCAGCAGCTTGGCCGTTGCAGGGGGCGGGGAGACCCAGTACTTC
-	-	TRBV30	TRBJ2-2	CAWSSSTGELFF	TGTGCCTGGTCCAGTTCCACCGGGGAGCTGTTTTTT
-	TRBD1	TRBV4-1	TRBJ1-1	CASSRDRGYSTEAFF	TGCGCCAGCAGCCGAGACAGGGGTTATAGCACTGAAGCTTTCTTT
-	-	TRBV6-1	TRBJ1-1	CASSDRRMNTEAFF	TGTGCCAGCAGTGATCGACGGATGAACACTGAAGCTTTCTTT
once	-	TRBV27	TRBJ2-7	CASSPRTVRESYEQYF	TGTGCCAGCAGTCCCCGGACAGTCCGGGAATCCTACGAGCAGTACTTC
-	TRBD1	TRBV18	TRBJ2-5	CASSPPGTGVVETQYF	TGTGCCAGCTCACCACCCGGGACAGGGGTTGTAGAGACCCAGTACTTC
-	TRBD1	TRBV6-4	TRBJ2-1	CASSDSDRAEQFF	TGTGCCAGCAGTGACTCAGACAGGGCCGAGCAGTTCTTC
few	-	TRBV7-2	TRBJ2-5	CASSSSPTWATQYF	TGTGCCAGCAGCTCTTCACCTACCTGGGCGACCCAGTACTTC
few	-	TRBV5-1	TRBJ1-1	CASSLVPANTEAFF	TGCGCCAGCAGCTTGGTTCCGGCTAACACTGAAGCTTTCTTT
-	-	TRBV4-3	TRBJ2-1	CASSHEALSSYNEQFF	TGCGCCAGCAGCCATGAGGCTTTGAGCTCCTACAATGAGCAGTTCTTC
-	-	TRBV6-5	TRBJ1-1	CASRRQLGTEAFF	TGTGCCAGCCGTAGACAGCTCGGCACTGAAGCTTTCTTT
-	-	TRBV18	TRBJ2-7	CASSVDRRGEQYF	TGTGCCAGCTCAGTTGACAGGAGGGGCGAGCAGTACTTC
-	-	TRBV2	TRBJ1-1	CASSDRVRTEAFF	TGTGCCAGCAGTGACAGGGTAAGGACTGAAGCTTTCTTT
once	TRBD1	TRBV2	TRBJ1-2	CASSEDRQGYNYGYTF	TGTGCCAGCAGTGAAGATCGACAGGGTTATAACTATGGCTACACCTTC
-	-	TRBV27	TRBJ2-3	CASSSHSWDTQYF	TGTGCCAGCAGTTCCCATTCTTGGGATACGCAGTATTTT
-	TRBD1	TRBV7-9	TRBJ2-7	CASSLAGTGVNEQYF	TGTGCCAGCAGCTTAGCTGGGACAGGGGTTAACGAGCAGTACTTC
-	-	TRBV6-5	TRBJ1-2	CASSSSSSYTF	TGTGCCAGCAGTTCCTCAAGTAGCTACACCTTC
many	TRBD1	TRBV2	TRBJ1-2	CARLRGPNYGYTF	TGTGCCAGACTTAGGGGGCCCAACTATGGCTACACCTTC
-	-	TRBV5-1	TRBJ2-7	CASSRKAGTSYEQYF	TGCGCCAGCAGCCGAAAGGCAGGGACCTCCTACGAGCAGTACTTC
-	-	TRBV29-1	TRBJ2-7	CSVRGRLSYEQYF	TGCAGCGTCCGGGGACGGCTTAGCTACGAGCAGTACTTC
few	-	TRBV7-9	TRBJ1-1	CASSLSGPEAFF	TGTGCCAGCAGCTTATCAGGGCCTGAAGCTTTCTTT
-	-	TRBV7-9	TRBJ2-5	CASSPPRQETQYF	TGTGCCAGCAGCCCCCCGCGCCAAGAGACCCAGTACTTC
-	-	TRBV7-9	TRBJ1-1	CASVFRGRNTEAFF	TGTGCCAGCGTTTTCAGGGGTAGGAACACTGAAGCTTTCTTT
-	-	TRBV5-1	TRBJ2-7	CASSWRGEVYEQYF	TGCGCCAGCAGCTGGAGGGGGGAAGTCTACGAGCAGTACTTC
-	TRBD1	TRBV6-1	TRBJ1-5	CASRWTGNSNQPQHF	TGTGCCAGCAGGTGGACAGGGAATAGCAATCAGCCCCAGCATTTT
-	-	TRBV9	TRBJ2-4	CASSFGGSAENIQYF	TGTGCCAGCAGCTTCGGGGGTAGCGCCGAAAACATTCAGTACTTC